The T cell receptor (beta chain) described here comes from a study of T cells in Graves' hyperthyroidism and ophthalmopathy. Across the study: At initial diagnosis, before any treatment had begun, peripheral blood was obtained.

Only a few counts were recorded for this clonotype. Its specificity is not known. Germline V gene sequence: CDR1 MDHEN, CDR2 SYDVKM. The CDR3 contains 12 residues. V was shortened by 10 bases and J by 3 bases, with 10 bases between the two germline ends. Researchers amplified the TCR beta CDR3 regions from RNA transcripts. The TCR CDR3 was amplified in a first-round RT-PCR using the HTBI primer set. In TCRdb, the multiplex PCR reads were re-called with MiXCR into one record per CDR3 protein. The sample records around 800,000 distinct CDR3 sequences, approximately 40% being singletons. The study, taken as a whole, reports: In blood, most of the thyroid clonotypes expanded above 0.001 were also present.

Patients showing uncontrolled infection, other autoimmune disease, pregnancy or lactation were ineligible. More than 8.5 ml of fresh peripheral blood supplied the PBMCs. The chain joins TRBV28 to TRBJ1-5, with D possibly being TRBD1 (6 bases). The receptor was isolated from a man aged 18 to 29 with Graves' hyperthyroidism. The sequencing sample was made of blood. Here the CDR3 reads CANGQYNQPQHF. In nucleotides, the CDR3 is TGTGCCAATGGACAGTACAATCAGCCCCAGCATTTT.